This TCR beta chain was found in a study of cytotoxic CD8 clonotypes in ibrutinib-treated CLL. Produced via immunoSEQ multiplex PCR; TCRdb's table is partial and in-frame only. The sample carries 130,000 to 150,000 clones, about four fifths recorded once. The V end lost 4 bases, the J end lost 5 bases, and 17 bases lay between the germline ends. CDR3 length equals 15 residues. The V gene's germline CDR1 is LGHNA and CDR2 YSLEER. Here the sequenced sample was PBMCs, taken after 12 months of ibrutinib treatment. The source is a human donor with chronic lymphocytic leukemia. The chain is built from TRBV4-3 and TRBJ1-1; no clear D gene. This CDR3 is CASSRKDLRRTEAFF. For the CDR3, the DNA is TGCGCCAGCAGCCGTAAGGACTTGAGGCGGACTGAAGCTTTCTTT.